The sequence of this T cell receptor (beta chain) was determined in a study of cytomegalovirus exposure and HLA in healthy donors. Worth noting for this clone: Its antigen is not known.

Broader study findings: It was approximately 160 TCR beta chains that were listed as cytomegalovirus-associated. Reportedly, TCR beta sequences accurately predicted HLA-A and HLA-B alleles in most subjects.

This CDR3 is built from 15 residues. V was cut by 1 base and J by 11 bases, with 19 bases left in between. The germline V gene has CDR1 LGHNT and CDR2 FRNRAP. The PCR employed 60 Vbeta primers together with 13 Jbeta primers. The protocol was immunoSEQ multiplex PCR, while the TCRdb copy is restricted to in-frame clones and leaves out a portion. This table holds around 130,000 clones, approximately 85% found once. The TCR was taken from a boy younger than 18 in good health and CMV-seronegative. Sequencing was done on a sample of PBMCs. This chain connects TRBV12-5 to TRBJ2-3, with D hard to call. The CDR3 protein is CASGLGPPTQFGQYF. The CDR3 nucleotides read TGTGCTAGTGGTTTGGGCCCCCCTACCCAATTCGGGCAGTATTTT. The variable domain in full, with the rest retrieved from reference TRBV12-5 and TRBJ2-3, is DARVTQTPRHKVTEMGQEVTMRCQPILGHNTVFWYRQTMMQGLELLAYFRNRAPLDDSGMPKDRFSAEMPDATLATLKIQPSEPRDSAVYFCASGLGPPTQFGQYFGPGTRLTVL.